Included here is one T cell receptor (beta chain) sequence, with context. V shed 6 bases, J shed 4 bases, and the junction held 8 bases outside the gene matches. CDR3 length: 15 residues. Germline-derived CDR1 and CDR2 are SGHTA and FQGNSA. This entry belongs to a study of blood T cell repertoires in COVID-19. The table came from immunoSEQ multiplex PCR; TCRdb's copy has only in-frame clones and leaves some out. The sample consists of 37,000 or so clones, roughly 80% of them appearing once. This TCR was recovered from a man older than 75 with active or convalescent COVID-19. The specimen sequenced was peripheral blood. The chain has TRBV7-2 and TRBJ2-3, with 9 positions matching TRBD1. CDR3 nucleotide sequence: TGTGCCAGCAGGAGAACAGGGGGCAACGCAGATACGCAGTATTTT. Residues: CASRRTGGNADTQYF.